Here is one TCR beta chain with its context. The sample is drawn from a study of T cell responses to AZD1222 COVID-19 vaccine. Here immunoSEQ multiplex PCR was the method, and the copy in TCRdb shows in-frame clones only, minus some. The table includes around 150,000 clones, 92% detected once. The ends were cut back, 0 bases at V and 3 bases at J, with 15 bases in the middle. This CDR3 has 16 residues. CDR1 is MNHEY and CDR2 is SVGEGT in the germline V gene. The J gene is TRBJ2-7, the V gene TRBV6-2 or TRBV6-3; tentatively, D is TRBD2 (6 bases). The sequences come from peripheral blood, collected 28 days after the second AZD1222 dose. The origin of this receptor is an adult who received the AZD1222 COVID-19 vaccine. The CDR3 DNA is TGTGCCAGCAGTTACTCGAGTGAGACTAGTGACTACGAGCAGTACTTC. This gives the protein CASSYSSETSDYEQYF.